What follows describes a single TCR beta chain. This sample stems from a study of PD-L1 blockade in urothelial cancer. With V trimmed by 4 bases and J by 10 bases, 17 bases remained unmatched. The germline CDR1 and CDR2 sequences are SNHLY and FYNNEI. The CDR3 spans 17 residues. Profiling relied on immunoSEQ multiplex PCR, and the TCRdb table lists in-frame clones only, not all of them. The profile shows 100,000 to 150,000 clones, roughly 80% of them singletons. Time point reported: pretreatment peripheral blood. This clonotype was obtained from a man aged 50 to 59 with urothelial cancer. The V gene is TRBV2, the J gene TRBJ2-1; TRBD2 matches at 9 bases. Source: PBMCs, taken around atezolizumab (anti-PD-L1) treatment. The CDR3 loop is CASSAPPTSGILEEQFF. The CDR3 DNA reads TGTGCCAGCAGTGCCCCACCGACTAGCGGTATTCTGGAAGAGCAGTTCTTC.